This paragraph covers one T cell receptor beta chain sequence. Its cognate antigen is unknown. The data originate from a study of shared clonotypes between healthy human individuals. For sorted subsets, roughly 210 ng DNA per replicate equaled approximately 30,000 T cell genomes. Sequencing used immunoSEQ multiplex PCR; TCRdb keeps in-frame clones, though not all of them. Of 1.6 million or so clones in the sample, approximately 98.5% were seen once. Study findings and constraints: Apart from blood, nothing was sampled; tissue repertoires likely differ. Researchers found naive subsets generally carried larger estimated richness than memory subsets.

The CDR3 contains 17 residues. Per the germline V gene, CDR1 is SGHAT and CDR2 is FQNNGV. Trimming shortened V by 4 bases and J by 0 bases, and 16 bases separated the two germline ends. The sample taken for sequencing was naive CD4+ T cells sorted from blood. The subset here: CD45RA+ positively selected. The rearrangement uses TRBV11-2 and TRBJ1-5; D remains ambiguous. This receptor was obtained from a man aged 25 to 40 in good health. CDR3 nucleotides: TGTGCCAGCAGCTCGGACCCCTCAGCCAGTAGCAATCAGCCCCAGCATTTT. Translated, it gives CASSSDPSASSNQPQHF. The full variable domain, in which reference TRBV11-2 and TRBJ1-5 provide the parts outside the CDR3, is EAGVAQSPRYKIIEKRQSVAFWCNPISGHATLYWYQQILGQGPKLLIQFQNNGVVDDSQLPKDRFSAERLKGVDSTLKIQPAKLEDSAVYLCASSSDPSASSNQPQHFGDGTRLSIL.